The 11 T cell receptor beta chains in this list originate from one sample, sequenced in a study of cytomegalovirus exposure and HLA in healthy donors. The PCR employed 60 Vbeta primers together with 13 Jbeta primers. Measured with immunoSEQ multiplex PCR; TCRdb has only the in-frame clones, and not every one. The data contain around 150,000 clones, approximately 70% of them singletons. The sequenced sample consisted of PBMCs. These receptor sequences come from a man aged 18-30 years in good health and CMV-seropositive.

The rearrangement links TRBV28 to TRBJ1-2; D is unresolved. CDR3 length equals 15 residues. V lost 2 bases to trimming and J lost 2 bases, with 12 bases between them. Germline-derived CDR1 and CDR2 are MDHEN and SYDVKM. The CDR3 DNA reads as TGTGCCAGCAGTTTACGGCAGGAGGTCAACTATGGCTACACCTTC. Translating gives CASSLRQEVNYGYTF.

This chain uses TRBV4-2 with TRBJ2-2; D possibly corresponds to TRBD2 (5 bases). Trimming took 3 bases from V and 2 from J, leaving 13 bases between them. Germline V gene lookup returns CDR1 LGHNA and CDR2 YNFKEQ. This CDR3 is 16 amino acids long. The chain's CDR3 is CASSQIRGINTGELFF. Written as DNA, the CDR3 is TGTGCCAGCAGCCAGATAAGAGGGATAAACACCGGGGAGCTGTTTTTT.

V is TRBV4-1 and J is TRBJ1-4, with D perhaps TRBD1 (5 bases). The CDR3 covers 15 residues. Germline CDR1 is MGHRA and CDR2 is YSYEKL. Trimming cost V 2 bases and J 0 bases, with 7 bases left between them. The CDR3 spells CASSQQGATNEKLFF. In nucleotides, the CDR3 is TGCGCCAGCAGCCAACAGGGTGCAACTAATGAAAAACTGTTTTTT.

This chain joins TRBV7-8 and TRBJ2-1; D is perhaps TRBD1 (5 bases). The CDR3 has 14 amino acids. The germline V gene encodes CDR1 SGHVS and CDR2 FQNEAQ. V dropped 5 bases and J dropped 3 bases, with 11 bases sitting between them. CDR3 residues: CASSPGRDYNEQFF. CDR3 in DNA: TGTGCCAGCAGCCCCGGCAGGGACTACAATGAGCAGTTCTTC.

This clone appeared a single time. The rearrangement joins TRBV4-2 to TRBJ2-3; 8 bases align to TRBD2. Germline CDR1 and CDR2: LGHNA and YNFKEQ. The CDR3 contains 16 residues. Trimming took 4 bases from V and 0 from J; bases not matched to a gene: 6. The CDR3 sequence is CASSPVGGGSTDTQYF. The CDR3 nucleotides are TGTGCCAGCAGCCCTGTCGGGGGGGGTAGCACAGATACGCAGTATTTT.

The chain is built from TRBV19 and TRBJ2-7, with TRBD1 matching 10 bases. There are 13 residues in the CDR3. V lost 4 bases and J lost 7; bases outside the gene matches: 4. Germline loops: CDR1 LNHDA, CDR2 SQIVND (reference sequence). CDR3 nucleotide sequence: TGTGCCAGTAGTACAGGGACAGGGGATGAGCAGTACGTC. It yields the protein CASSTGTGDEQYV.

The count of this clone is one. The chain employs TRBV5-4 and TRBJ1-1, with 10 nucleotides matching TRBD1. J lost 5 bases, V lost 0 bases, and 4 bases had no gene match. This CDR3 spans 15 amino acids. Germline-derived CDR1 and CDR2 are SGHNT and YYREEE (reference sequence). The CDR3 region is CASSLGWDRGTEAFF. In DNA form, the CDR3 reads TGTGCCAGCAGCTTGGGTTGGGACAGGGGAACTGAAGCTTTCTTT.

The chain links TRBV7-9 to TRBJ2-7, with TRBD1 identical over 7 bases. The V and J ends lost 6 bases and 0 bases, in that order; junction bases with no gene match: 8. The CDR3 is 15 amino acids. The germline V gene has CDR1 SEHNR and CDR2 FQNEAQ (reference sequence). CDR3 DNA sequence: TGTGCCAGCAGTGCAGACAGGGCCTTCTCCTACGAGCAGTACGTC. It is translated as CASSADRAFSYEQYV.

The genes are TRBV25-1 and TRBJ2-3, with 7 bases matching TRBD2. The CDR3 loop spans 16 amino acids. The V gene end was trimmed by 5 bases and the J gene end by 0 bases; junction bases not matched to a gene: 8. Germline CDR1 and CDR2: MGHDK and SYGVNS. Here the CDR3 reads CASSIPSGPSTDTQYF. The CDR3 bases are TGTGCCAGCAGTATTCCTAGCGGACCTAGCACAGATACGCAGTATTTT. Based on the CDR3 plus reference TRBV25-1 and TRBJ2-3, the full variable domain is EADIYQTPRYLVIGTGKKITLECSQTMGHDKMYWYQQDPGMELHLIHYSYGVNSTEKGDLSSESTVSRIRTEHFPLTLESARPSHTSQYLCASSIPSGPSTDTQYFGPGTRLTVL.

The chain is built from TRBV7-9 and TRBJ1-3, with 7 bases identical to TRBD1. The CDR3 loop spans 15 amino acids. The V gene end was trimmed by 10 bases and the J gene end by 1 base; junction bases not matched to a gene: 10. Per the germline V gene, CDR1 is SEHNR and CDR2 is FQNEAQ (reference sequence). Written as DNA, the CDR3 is TGTGCCACTACTCTCCCAGGGGGATCTGGAAACACCATATATTTT. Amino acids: CATTLPGGSGNTIYF.

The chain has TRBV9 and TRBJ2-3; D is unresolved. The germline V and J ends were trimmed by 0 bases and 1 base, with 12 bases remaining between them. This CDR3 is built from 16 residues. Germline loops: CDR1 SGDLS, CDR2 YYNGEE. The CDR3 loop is CASSVGGGPRTDTQYF. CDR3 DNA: TGTGCCAGCAGCGTAGGTGGCGGCCCCCGCACAGATACGCAGTATTTT.